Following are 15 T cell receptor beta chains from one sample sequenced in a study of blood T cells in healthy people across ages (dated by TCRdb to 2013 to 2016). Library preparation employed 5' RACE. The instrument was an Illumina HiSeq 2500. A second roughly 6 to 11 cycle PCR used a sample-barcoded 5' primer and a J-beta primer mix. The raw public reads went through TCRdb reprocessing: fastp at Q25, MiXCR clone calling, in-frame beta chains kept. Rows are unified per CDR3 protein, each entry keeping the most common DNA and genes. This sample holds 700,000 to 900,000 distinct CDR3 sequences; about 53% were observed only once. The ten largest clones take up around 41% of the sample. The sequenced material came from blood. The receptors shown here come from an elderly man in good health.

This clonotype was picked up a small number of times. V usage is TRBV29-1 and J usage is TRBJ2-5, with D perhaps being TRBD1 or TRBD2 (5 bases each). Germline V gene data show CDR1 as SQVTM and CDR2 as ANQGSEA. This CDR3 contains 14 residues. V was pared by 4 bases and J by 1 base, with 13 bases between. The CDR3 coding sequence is TGCAGCGTTGCGGGACGGCTATTCCAAGAGACCCAGTACTTC. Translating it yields CSVAGRLFQETQYF.

The CDR3 sequence: CASSWGQPYEQYF. CDR3 bases: TGCGCCAGCAGCTGGGGACAGCCTTACGAGCAGTACTTC. The chain is built from TRBV5-1 and TRBJ2-7, with TRBD1 identical over 7 bases. The CDR3 runs to 13 residues. Per the germline V gene, CDR1 is SGHRS and CDR2 is YFSETQ. V lost 3 bases and J lost 4; bases outside the gene matches: 4.

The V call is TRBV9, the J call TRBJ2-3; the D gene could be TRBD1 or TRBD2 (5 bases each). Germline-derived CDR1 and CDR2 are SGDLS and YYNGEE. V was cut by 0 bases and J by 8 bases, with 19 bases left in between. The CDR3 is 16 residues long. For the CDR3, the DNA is TGTGCCAGCAGCGTAGGAGGGGCCTTCGGTGGTGGTACGCAGTATTTT. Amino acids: CASSVGGAFGGGTQYF. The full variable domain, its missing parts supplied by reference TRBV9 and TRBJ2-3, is DSGVTQTPKHLITATGQRVTLRCSPRSGDLSVYWYQQSLDQGLQFLIQYYNGEERAKGNILERFSAQQFPDLHSELNLSSLELGDSALYFCASSVGGAFGGGTQYFGPGTRLTVL.

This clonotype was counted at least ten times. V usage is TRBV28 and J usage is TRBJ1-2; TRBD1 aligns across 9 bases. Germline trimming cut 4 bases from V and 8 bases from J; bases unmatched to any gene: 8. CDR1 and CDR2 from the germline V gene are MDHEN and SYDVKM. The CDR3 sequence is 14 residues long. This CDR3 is CASSSHTGGGGYTF. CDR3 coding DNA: TGTGCCAGCAGTTCCCATACAGGGGGCGGAGGCTACACCTTC.

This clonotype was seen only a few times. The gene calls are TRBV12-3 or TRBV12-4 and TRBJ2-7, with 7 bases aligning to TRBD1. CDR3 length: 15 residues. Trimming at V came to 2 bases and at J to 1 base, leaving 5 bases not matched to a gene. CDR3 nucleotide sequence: TGTGCCAGCAGTTTATCCGGGACAGTTTCCTACGAGCAGTACTTC. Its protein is CASSLSGTVSYEQYF.

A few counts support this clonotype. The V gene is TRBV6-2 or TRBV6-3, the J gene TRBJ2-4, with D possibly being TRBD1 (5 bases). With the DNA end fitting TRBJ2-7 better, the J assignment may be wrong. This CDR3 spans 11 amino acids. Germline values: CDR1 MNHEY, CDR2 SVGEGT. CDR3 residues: CASTVDSEQYF. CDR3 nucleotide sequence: TGTGCCAGCACGGTTGACAGCGAGCAGTACTTC.

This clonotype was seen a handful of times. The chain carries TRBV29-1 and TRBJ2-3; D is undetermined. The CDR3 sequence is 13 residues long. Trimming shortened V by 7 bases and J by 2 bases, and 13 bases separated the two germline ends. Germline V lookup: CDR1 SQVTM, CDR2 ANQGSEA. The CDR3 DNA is TGCAGCGCTGCAGAGAGCCCCACAGATACGCAGTATTTT. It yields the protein CSAAESPTDTQYF.

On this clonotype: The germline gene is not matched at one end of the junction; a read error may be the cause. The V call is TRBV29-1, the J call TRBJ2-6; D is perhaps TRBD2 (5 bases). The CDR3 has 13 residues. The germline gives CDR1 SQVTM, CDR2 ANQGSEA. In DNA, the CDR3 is TGTAGCGTTGGAAGCTCTGGGACCAACGTCCTGACTTTC. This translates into CSVGSSGTNVLTF.

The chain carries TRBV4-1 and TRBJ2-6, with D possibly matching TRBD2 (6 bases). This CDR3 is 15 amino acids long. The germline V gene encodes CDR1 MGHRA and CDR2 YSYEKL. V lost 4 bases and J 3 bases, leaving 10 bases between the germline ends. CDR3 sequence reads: CASSPRRGGANVLTF. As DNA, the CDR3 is TGCGCCAGCAGCCCCCGGAGGGGTGGGGCCAACGTCCTGACTTTC.

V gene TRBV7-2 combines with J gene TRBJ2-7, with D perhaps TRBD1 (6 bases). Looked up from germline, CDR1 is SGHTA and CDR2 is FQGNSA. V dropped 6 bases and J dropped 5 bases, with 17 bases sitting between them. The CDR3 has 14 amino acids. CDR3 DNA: TGTGCCAGCAGACTGCACAGGGTTAGCGACGAGCAGTACTTC. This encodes CASRLHRVSDEQYF.

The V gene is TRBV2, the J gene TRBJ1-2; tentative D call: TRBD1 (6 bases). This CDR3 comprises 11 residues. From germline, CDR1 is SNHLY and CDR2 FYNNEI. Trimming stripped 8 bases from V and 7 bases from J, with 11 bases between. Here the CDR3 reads CASPRGPGYTF. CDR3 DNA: TGTGCCAGCCCCCGGGGGCCTGGCTACACCTTC. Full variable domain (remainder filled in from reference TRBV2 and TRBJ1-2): EPEVTQTPSHQVTQMGQEVILRCVPISNHLYFYWYRQILGQKVEFLVSFYNNEISEKSEIFDDQFSVERPDGSNFTLKIRSTKLEDSAMYFCASPRGPGYTFGSGTRLTVV.

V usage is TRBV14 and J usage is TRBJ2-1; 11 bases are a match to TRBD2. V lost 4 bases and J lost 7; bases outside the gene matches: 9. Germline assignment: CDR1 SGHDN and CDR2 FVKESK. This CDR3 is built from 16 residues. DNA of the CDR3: TGTGCCAGCAGCCGGTACGGGCTAGCGGGAGGAAATGAGCAGTTCTTC. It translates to CASSRYGLAGGNEQFF.

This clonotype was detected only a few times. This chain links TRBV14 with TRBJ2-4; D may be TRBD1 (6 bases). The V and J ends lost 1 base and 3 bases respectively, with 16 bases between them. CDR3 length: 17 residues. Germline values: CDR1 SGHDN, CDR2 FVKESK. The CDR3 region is CASSQAKGQMGKNIQYF. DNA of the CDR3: TGTGCCAGCAGCCAAGCGAAAGGACAGATGGGCAAAAACATTCAGTACTTC.

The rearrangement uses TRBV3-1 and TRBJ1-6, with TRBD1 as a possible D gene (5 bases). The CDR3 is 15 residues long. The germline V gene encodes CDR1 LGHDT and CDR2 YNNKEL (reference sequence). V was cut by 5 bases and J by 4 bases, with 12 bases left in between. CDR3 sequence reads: CASSEGATYNSPLHF. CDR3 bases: TGTGCCAGCAGCGAAGGGGCCACATATAATTCACCCCTCCACTTT. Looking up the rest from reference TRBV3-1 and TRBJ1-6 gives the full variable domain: DTAVSQTPKYLVTQMGNDKSIKCEQNLGHDTMYWYKQDSKKFLKIMFSYNNKELIINETVPNRFSPKSPDKAHLNLHINSLELGDSAVYFCASSEGATYNSPLHFGNGTRLTVT.

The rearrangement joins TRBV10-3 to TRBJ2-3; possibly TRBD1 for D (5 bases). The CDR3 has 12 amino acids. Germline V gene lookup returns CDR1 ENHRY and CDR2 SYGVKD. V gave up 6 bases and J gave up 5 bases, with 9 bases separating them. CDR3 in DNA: TGTGCCATCAGATCCCAGGGAGATACGCAGTATTTT. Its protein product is CAIRSQGDTQYF.